The 7 T cell receptor beta chains below were found in one sample sequenced in a study of cytomegalovirus exposure and HLA in healthy donors. This PCR relied on a set of 60 Vbeta primers and 13 Jbeta primers. The table came from immunoSEQ multiplex PCR; TCRdb's copy has only in-frame clones and leaves some out. The data contain tens of thousands of clones, 65% to 90% of them seen just once; the ten biggest clones take up around 18%. Material: PBMCs. Source of these receptors: a man aged 65 to 85 in good health and CMV-seropositive.

The chain has TRBV7-9 and TRBJ1-2; D ambiguous. The V end lost 3 bases, the J end lost 4 bases, and 9 bases lay between the germline ends. In germline, CDR1 is SEHNR, CDR2 FQNEAQ (reference sequence). CDR3 length: 13 amino acids. CDR3: CASSFDEGYGYTF. The DNA of the CDR3 is TGTGCCAGCAGCTTTGATGAGGGCTATGGCTACACCTTC.

The chain joins TRBV7-2 to TRBJ2-7; TRBD2 might be the D (6 bases). Germline loops: CDR1 SGHTA, CDR2 FQGNSA. Trimming took 5 bases from V and 1 from J, leaving 12 bases between them. This CDR3 is 14 amino acids long. The CDR3 sequence: CASSPRDSSYEQYF. The CDR3 region has the DNA TGTGCCAGCAGCCCGAGGGACTCATCCTACGAGCAGTACTTC.

This chain links TRBV5-1 with TRBJ2-7, with D maybe TRBD2 (5 bases). The CDR3 contains 14 residues. Germline CDR1 reads SGHRS; CDR2 reads YFSETQ. Trimming removed 4 bases from V and 0 bases from J, with 11 bases in between. In DNA form, the CDR3 reads TGCGCCAGCAGCCTCTATGGGAGCTCCTACGAGCAGTACTTC. Residues: CASSLYGSSYEQYF.

This rearrangement joins TRBV2 to TRBJ2-1; no definite D call. This CDR3 is built from 14 residues. Looked up from germline, CDR1 is SNHLY and CDR2 is FYNNEI. Trimming pared 4 bases from V and 5 bases from J, leaving 12 bases between. DNA for the CDR3: TGTGCCAGCAGTGTTCCTAGTTGGGACAATGAGCAGTTCTTC. It codes for CASSVPSWDNEQFF.

The rearrangement uses TRBV7-3 and TRBJ2-5; 7 nucleotides align to TRBD2. Per germline, CDR1 SGHTA and CDR2 FQGTGA. V was pared by 5 bases and J by 11 bases, with 17 bases of the junction left unmatched. CDR3 length: 15 residues. CDR3 nucleotides: TGTGCCAGCAGCCCAGCCGGGACTACGCTCGGGGAGCAGTACTTC. Protein sequence: CASSPAGTTLGEQYF.

The chain joins TRBV19 to TRBJ2-7, with D perhaps matching TRBD1 (5 bases). Germline lookup yields CDR1 LNHDA and CDR2 SQIVND (reference sequence). The V end was cut by 4 bases, the J end by 2 bases, with 9 bases between. This CDR3 has 13 residues. CDR3 DNA sequence: TGTGCCAGTAGTAGGGGCGTAGCCTACGAGCAGTACTTC. The encoded protein is CASSRGVAYEQYF.

The rearrangement joins TRBV28 to TRBJ2-7; 9 positions agree with TRBD2. The trim removed 6 bases at V and 6 bases at J, leaving 12 bases unmatched. CDR1 is MDHEN and CDR2 is SYDVKM in the germline V gene. The CDR3 length is 15 residues. The chain's CDR3 is CASSPTSGRRSEQYF. The CDR3 DNA follows: TGTGCCAGCAGCCCGACTAGCGGACGGAGGAGCGAGCAGTACTTC.